This T cell receptor beta chain was identified during a study of shared clonotypes between healthy human individuals. Study outcomes and limitations: Rarefaction indicated that sorted-subset sequencing remained incomplete although depth was large.

About this clone: Antigen unknown. Different DNA sequences within this sample yield the same CDR3.

The CDR3 has 14 residues. CDR1 is LNHDA and CDR2 is SQIVND in the germline V gene (reference sequence). The germline V and J ends were trimmed by 2 bases and 1 base, with 8 bases remaining between them. The assay was immunoSEQ multiplex PCR, and TCRdb's table has in-frame clones only and misses some. This table holds some 1,600,000 clones, approximately 98% found once. The authors divided CD4+ cells into CD45RA+ naive and CD45RA-negative memory subsets. The specimen sequenced was naive CD4+ T cells sorted from blood. Subset denoted: CD45RA+ positively selected. J is TRBJ1-1 and V is TRBV19; tentative D call: TRBD1 (6 bases). This receptor was obtained from a man aged 30 to 39 in good health. Here the CDR3 DNA reads TGTGCCAGTAGTATAAGGGGACAGAACACTGAAGCTTTCTTT. Amino acids: CASSIRGQNTEAFF.